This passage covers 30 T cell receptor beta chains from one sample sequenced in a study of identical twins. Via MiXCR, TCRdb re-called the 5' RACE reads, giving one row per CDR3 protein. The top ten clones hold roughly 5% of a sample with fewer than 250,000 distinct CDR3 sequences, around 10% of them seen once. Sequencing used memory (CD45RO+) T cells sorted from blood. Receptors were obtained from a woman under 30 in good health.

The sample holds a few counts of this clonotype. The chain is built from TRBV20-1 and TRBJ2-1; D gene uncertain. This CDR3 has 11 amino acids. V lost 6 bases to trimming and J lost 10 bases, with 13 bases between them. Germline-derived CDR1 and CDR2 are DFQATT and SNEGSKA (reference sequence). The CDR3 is CSADRLGEQFF. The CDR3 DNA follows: TGCAGTGCAGATCGATTAGGAGAGCAGTTCTTC.

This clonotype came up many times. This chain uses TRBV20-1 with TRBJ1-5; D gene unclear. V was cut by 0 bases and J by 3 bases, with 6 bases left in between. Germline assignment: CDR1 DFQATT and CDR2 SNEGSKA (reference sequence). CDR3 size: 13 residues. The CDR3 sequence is CSARENTNQPQHF. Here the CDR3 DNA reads TGCAGTGCTAGAGAGAACACCAATCAGCCCCAGCATTTT.

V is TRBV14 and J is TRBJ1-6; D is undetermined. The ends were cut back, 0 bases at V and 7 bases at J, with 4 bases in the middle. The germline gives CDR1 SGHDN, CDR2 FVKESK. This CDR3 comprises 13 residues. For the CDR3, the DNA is TGTGCCAGCAGCCAAGAATTGAATTCACCCCTCCACTTT. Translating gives CASSQELNSPLHF.

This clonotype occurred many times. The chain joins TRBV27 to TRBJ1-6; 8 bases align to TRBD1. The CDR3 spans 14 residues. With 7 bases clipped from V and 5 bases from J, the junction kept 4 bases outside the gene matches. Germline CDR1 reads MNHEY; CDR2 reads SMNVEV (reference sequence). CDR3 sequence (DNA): TGTGCCAGCAATAGACAGGGGAATAATTCACCCCTCCACTTT. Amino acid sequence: CASNRQGNNSPLHF.

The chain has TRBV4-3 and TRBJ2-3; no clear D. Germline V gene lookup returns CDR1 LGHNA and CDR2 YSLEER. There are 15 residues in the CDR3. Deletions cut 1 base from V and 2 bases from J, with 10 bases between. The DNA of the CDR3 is TGCGCCAGCAGCCAAGGCGGCTCCCCCACAGATACGCAGTATTTT. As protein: CASSQGGSPTDTQYF.

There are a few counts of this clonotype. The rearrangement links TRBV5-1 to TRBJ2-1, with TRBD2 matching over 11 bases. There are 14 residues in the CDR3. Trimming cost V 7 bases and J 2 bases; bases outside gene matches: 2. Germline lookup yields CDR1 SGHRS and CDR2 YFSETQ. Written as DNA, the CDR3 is TGCGCCAGCGGACTAGCGGGCGCCTACAATGAGCAGTTCTTC. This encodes CASGLAGAYNEQFF.

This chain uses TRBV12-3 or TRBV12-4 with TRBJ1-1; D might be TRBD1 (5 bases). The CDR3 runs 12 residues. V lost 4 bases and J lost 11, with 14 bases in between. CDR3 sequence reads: CASSYNRLKAFF. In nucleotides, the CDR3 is TGTGCCAGCAGTTATAACAGGTTAAAGGCTTTCTTT.

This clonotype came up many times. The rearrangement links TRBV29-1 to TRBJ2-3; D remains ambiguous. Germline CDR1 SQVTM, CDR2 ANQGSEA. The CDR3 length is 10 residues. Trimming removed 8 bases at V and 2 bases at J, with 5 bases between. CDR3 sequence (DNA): TGCAGCTCCTACACAGATACGCAGTATTTT. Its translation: CSSYTDTQYF.

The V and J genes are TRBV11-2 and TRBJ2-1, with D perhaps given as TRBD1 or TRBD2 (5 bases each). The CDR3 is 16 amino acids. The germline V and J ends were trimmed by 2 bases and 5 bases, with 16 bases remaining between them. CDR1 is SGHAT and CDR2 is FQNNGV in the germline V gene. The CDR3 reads CASSLSGLHLNNEQFF. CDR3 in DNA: TGTGCCAGCAGCTTATCGGGGCTACATCTGAACAATGAGCAGTTCTTC.

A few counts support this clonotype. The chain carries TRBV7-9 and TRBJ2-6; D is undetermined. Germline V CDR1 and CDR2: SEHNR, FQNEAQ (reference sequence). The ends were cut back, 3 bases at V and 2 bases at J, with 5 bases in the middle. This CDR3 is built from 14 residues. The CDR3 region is CASSFHAGANVLTF. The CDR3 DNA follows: TGTGCCAGCAGCTTTCATGCTGGGGCCAACGTCCTGACTTTC.

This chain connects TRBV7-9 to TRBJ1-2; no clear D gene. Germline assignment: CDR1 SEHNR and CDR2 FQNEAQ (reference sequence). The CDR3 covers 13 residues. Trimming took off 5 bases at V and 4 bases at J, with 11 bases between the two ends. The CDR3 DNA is TGTGCCAGCAGCCCGCCGGATTCCTATGGCTACACCTTC. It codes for CASSPPDSYGYTF.

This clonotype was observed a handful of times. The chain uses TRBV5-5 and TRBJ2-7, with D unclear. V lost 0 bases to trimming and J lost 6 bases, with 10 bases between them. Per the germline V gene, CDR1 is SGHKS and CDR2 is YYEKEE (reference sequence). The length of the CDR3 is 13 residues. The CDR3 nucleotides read TGTGCCAGCAGCTTGGTCCATTTGGGCGAGCAGTACTTC. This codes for CASSLVHLGEQYF.

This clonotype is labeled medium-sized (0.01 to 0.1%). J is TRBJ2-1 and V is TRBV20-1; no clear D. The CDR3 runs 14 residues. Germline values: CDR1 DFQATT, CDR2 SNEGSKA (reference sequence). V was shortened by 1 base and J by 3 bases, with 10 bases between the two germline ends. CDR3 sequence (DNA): TGCAGTGCTAGAGGGCAATTGGGCTACAATGAGCAGTTCTTC. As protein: CSARGQLGYNEQFF.

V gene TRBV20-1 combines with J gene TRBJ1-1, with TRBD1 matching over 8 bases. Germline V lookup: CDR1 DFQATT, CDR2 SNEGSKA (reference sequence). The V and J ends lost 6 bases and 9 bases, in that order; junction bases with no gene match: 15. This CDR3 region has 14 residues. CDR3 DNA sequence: TGCAGTGCCCCCATCCCAGGGGGCATTACTAAAGCTTTCTTT. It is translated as CSAPIPGGITKAFF.

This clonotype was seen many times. CDR3 protein: CASSTTGSGANVLTF. CDR3 DNA sequence: TGTGCCAGCAGTACCACAGGGTCCGGGGCCAACGTCCTGACTTTC. The V call is TRBV28, the J call TRBJ2-6; possible D gene TRBD1, 6 bases. V shed 5 bases and J shed 4 bases, with 12 bases lying between them. Per the germline V gene, CDR1 is MDHEN and CDR2 is SYDVKM. The length of the CDR3 is 15 residues.

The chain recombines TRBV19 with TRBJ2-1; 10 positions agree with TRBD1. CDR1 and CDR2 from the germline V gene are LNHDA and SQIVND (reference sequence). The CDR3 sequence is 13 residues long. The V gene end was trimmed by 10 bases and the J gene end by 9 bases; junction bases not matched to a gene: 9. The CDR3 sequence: CATSDRGQSEQFF. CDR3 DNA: TGTGCCACCTCAGACAGGGGGCAGAGTGAGCAGTTCTTC.

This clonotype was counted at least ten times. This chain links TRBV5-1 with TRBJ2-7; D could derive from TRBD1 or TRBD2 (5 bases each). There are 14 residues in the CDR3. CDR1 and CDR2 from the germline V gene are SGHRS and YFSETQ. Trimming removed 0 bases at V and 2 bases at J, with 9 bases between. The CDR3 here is CASSLEGTPYEQYF. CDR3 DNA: TGCGCCAGCAGCTTGGAGGGGACGCCCTACGAGCAGTACTTC. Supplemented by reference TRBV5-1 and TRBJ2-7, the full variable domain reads KAGVTQTPRYLIKTRGQQVTLSCSPISGHRSVSWYQQTPGQGLQFLFEYFSETQRNKGNFPGRFSGRQFSNSRSEMNVSTLELGDSALYLCASSLEGTPYEQYFGPGTRLTVT.

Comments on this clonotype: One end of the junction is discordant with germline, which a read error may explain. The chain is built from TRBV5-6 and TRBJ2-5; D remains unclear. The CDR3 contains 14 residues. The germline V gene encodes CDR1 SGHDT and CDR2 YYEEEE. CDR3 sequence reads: CAISPDGRTETQYF. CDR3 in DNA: TGTGCCATCAGCCCCGATGGCCGGACGGAGACCCAGTACTTC.

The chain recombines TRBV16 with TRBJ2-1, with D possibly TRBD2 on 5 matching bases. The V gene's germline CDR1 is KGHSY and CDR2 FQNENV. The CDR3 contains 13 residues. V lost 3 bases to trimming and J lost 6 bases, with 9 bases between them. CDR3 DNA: TGTGCCAGCAGCCAGGGCCGGGGCAATGAGCAGTTCTTC. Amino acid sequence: CASSQGRGNEQFF.

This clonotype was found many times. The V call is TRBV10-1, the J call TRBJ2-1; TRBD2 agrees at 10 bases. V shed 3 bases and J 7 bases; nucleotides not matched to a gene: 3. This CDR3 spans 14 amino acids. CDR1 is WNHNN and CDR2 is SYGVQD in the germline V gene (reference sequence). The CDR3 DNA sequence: TGCGCCAGCAGTGAAAGCGGGGGGGCGAATGAGCAGTTCTTC. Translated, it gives CASSESGGANEQFF.

The CDR3 sequence: CSAPASRHNEQFF. DNA of the CDR3: TGCAGTGCCCCCGCCTCTCGGCACAATGAGCAGTTCTTC. The chain links TRBV20-1 to TRBJ2-1; D remains unclear. Germline CDR1 is DFQATT and CDR2 is SNEGSKA (reference sequence). The germline V and J ends were trimmed by 6 bases and 5 bases, with 14 bases remaining between them. The CDR3 spans 13 residues.

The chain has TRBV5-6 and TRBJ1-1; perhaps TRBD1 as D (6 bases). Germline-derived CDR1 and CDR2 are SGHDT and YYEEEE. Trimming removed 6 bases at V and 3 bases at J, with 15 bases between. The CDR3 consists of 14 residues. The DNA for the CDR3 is TGTGCCAGCACCCAAAGGGGGAGGGACACTGAAGCTTTCTTT. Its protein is CASTQRGRDTEAFF.

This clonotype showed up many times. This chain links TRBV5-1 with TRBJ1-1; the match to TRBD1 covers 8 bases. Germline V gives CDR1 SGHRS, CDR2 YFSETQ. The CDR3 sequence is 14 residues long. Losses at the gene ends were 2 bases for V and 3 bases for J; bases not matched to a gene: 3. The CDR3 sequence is CASSFQGADTEAFF. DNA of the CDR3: TGCGCCAGCAGCTTCCAGGGGGCGGACACTGAAGCTTTCTTT.

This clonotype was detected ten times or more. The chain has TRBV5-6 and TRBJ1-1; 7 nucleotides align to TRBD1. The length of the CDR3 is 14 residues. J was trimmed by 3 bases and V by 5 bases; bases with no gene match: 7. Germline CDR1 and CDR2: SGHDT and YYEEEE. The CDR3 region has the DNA TGTGCCAGCAGACGAAGGCAGGGGGACACTGAAGCTTTCTTT. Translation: CASRRRQGDTEAFF. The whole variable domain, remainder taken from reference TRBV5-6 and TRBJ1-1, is DAGVTQSPTHLIKTRGQQVTLRCSPKSGHDTVSWYQQALGQGPQFIFQYYEEEERQRGNFPDRFSGHQFPNYSSELNVNALLLGDSALYLCASRRRQGDTEAFFGQGTRLTVV.

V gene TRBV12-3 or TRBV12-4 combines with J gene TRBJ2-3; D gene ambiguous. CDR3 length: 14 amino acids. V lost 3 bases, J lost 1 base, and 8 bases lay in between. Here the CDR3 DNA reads TGTGCCAGCAGTTTTCAAGGTGGCACAGATACGCAGTATTTT. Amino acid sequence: CASSFQGGTDTQYF.

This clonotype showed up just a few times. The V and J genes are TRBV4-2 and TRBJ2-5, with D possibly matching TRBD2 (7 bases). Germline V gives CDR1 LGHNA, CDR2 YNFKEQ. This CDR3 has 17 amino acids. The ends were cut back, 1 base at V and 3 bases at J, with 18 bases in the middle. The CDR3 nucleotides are TGTGCCAGCAGCCAAGTGAGGGGGGGGCTCACTAAAGAGACCCAGTACTTC. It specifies CASSQVRGGLTKETQYF.

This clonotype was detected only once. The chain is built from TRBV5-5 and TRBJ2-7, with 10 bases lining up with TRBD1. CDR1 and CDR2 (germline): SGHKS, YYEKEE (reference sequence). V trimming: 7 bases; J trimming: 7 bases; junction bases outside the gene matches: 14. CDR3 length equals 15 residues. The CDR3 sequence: CASCWGTGDSMEQYF. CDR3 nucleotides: TGTGCCAGCTGCTGGGGGACAGGGGACTCCATGGAGCAGTACTTC.

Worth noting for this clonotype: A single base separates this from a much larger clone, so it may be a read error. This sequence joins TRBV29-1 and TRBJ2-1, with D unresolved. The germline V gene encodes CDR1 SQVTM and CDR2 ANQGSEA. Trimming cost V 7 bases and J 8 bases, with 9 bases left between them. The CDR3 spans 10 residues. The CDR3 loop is CSAKYDEQFF. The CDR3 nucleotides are TGCAGCGCTAAATACGATGAGCAGTTCTTC.

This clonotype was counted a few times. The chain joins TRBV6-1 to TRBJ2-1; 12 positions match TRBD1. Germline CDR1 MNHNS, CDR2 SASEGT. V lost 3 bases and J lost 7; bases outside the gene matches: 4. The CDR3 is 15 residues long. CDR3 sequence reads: CASSEMGQGANEQFF. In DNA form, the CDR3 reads TGTGCCAGCAGTGAGATGGGACAGGGGGCAAATGAGCAGTTCTTC.

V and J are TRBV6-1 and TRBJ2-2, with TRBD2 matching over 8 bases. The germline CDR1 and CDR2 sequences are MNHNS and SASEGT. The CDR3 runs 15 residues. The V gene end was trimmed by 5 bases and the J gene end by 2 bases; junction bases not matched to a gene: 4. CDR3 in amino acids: CASSPRGGNTGELFF. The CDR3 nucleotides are TGTGCCAGCAGTCCCCGGGGGGGCAACACCGGGGAGCTGTTTTTT.